A single sample is the source of the 24 T cell receptor beta chains below, sequenced in a study of T-cell memory formation after mild COVID-19. TCRdb called the 5' RACE reads again in MiXCR, with one record for every CDR3 protein. Among 250,000 to 350,000 distinct CDR3 sequences listed, roughly 15% were seen once. The specimen was PBMCs or a T cell subset sorted from them (not recorded which). These receptors were obtained from a man aged 18 to 29 who had mild COVID-19 (a few samples of this study predate the infection). Cell type and time point are not known.

The rearrangement links TRBV5-6 to TRBJ2-1, with a tentative D call TRBD2 (6 bases). Germline V lookup: CDR1 SGHDT, CDR2 YYEEEE. The CDR3 covers 13 residues. V was clipped by 7 bases and J by 6 bases, with 14 bases between them. CDR3 nucleotides: TGTGCCAGCCGTGGTGGGGGGATCAATGAGCAGTTCTTC. This encodes CASRGGGINEQFF.

This chain uses TRBV10-3 with TRBJ2-1; D unresolved. CDR3 length: 12 residues. V lost 2 bases, J lost 3 bases, and 2 bases lay in between. The germline V gene has CDR1 ENHRY and CDR2 SYGVKD. CDR3 loop: CAISEVYNEQFF. CDR3 in DNA: TGTGCCATCAGTGAGGTCTACAATGAGCAGTTCTTC.

The chain couples TRBV7-9 to TRBJ2-3; TRBD2 matches at 8 bases. This CDR3 has 15 residues. Germline CDR1 SEHNR, CDR2 FQNEAQ (reference sequence). V lost 7 bases, J lost 2 bases, and 8 bases stayed unmatched. This CDR3 reads CASTGGATYTDTQYF. In DNA form, the CDR3 reads TGTGCCAGCACCGGGGGGGCCACCTACACAGATACGCAGTATTTT. Variable domain in full (rest from reference TRBV7-9 and TRBJ2-3): DTGVSQNPRHKITKRGQNVTFRCDPISEHNRLYWYRQTLGQGPEFLTYFQNEAQLEKSRLLSDRFSAERPKGSFSTLEIQRTEQGDSAMYLCASTGGATYTDTQYFGPGTRLTVL.

This chain connects TRBV7-2 to TRBJ2-5, with 7 bases identical to TRBD1. Germline V gene sequence: CDR1 SGHTA, CDR2 FQGNSA. V was clipped by 8 bases and J by 1 base; unmatched bases: 4. The CDR3 is 13 residues long. CDR3 bases: TGTGCCAGCTCGGGACAGCCCCAAGAGACCCAGTACTTC. This gives the protein CASSGQPQETQYF. The complete variable domain, with remaining parts taken from reference TRBV7-2 and TRBJ2-5, reads GAGVSQSPSNKVTEKGKDVELRCDPISGHTALYWYRQSLGQGLEFLIYFQGNSAPDKSGLPSDRFSAERTGGSVSTLTIQRTQQEDSAVYLCASSGQPQETQYFGPGTRLLVL.

This clonotype showed up just a few times. The gene calls are TRBV6-5 and TRBJ1-1; 7 bases agree with TRBD1. Germline assignment: CDR1 MNHEY and CDR2 SVGAGI. V lost 2 bases to trimming and J lost 11 bases; unmatched junction nucleotides: 14. This CDR3 has 15 amino acids. The CDR3 protein is CASSYGPGTEADAFF. CDR3 nucleotide sequence: TGTGCCAGCAGTTACGGCCCGGGGACAGAGGCGGATGCTTTCTTT.

This chain joins TRBV20-1 and TRBJ2-7; 7 positions agree with TRBD2. Unmatched junction bases numbered 16, after V lost 2 bases and J lost 6 bases. Germline V CDR1 and CDR2: DFQATT, SNEGSKA (reference sequence). The CDR3 has 16 amino acids. CDR3 region: CSARRHPWTRASEQYF. The CDR3 DNA follows: TGCAGTGCTAGACGCCATCCGTGGACTAGGGCGTCCGAGCAGTACTTC.

There are many counts of this clonotype. The chain uses TRBV5-1 and TRBJ2-7; D remains ambiguous. Per germline, CDR1 SGHRS and CDR2 YFSETQ. The CDR3 consists of 13 residues. Trimming took off 2 bases at V and 8 bases at J, with 14 bases between the two ends. The CDR3: CASSFGDLTKQYF. DNA for the CDR3: TGCGCCAGCAGCTTTGGAGACTTGACGAAGCAGTACTTC.

This clonotype was seen ten or more times. This chain links TRBV18 with TRBJ2-5; D remains ambiguous. V lost 3 bases, J lost 5 bases, and 4 bases lay in between. The germline gives CDR1 KGHSH, CDR2 LQKENI. The CDR3 has 11 residues. CDR3 nucleotides: TGTGCCAGCTCACCGGCGGAGACCCAGTACTTC. Its protein is CASSPAETQYF. Variable domain in full (rest from reference TRBV18 and TRBJ2-5): NAGVMQNPRHLVRRRGQEARLRCSPMKGHSHVYWYRQLPEEGLKFMVYLQKENIIDESGMPKERFSAEFPKEGPSILRIQQVVRGDSAAYFCASSPAETQYFGPGTRLLVL.

There are many counts of this clonotype. The V gene is TRBV27, the J gene TRBJ2-3; 10 bases agree with TRBD2. The trim removed 2 bases at V and 7 bases at J, leaving 9 bases unmatched. The CDR3 covers 16 residues. Germline assignment: CDR1 MNHEY and CDR2 SMNVEV (reference sequence). CDR3 protein: CASSLNPAGGPNTQYF. As DNA, the CDR3 is TGTGCCAGCAGTTTAAATCCAGCGGGGGGGCCAAATACGCAGTATTTT.

This clonotype was counted a few times. This chain uses TRBV12-3 or TRBV12-4 with TRBJ2-1; D is unresolved. This CDR3 spans 12 amino acids. The ends were cut back, 6 bases at V and 9 bases at J, with 12 bases in the middle. CDR3 amino acids: CASRRTLGEQFF. In DNA, the CDR3 is TGTGCCAGCAGGCGGACCCTGGGTGAGCAGTTCTTC.

The rearrangement uses TRBV7-9 and TRBJ2-3; TRBD1 matches 7 bases. This CDR3 region has 14 residues. Per the germline V gene, CDR1 is SEHNR and CDR2 is FQNEAQ (reference sequence). V shed 7 bases and J 4 bases; nucleotides not matched to a gene: 8. The CDR3: CASNPPGGSDTQYF. The DNA for the CDR3 is TGTGCCAGCAATCCTCCAGGGGGTTCAGATACGCAGTATTTT.

The chain joins TRBV2 to TRBJ1-5, with D possibly matching TRBD1 (5 bases). Germline V gives CDR1 SNHLY, CDR2 FYNNEI. Deletions cut 4 bases from V and 7 bases from J, with 17 bases between. The CDR3 has 15 residues. As DNA, the CDR3 is TGTGCCAGCAGTGGGGATCGACAGATCCTCCAGCCCCAGCATTTT. Translated: CASSGDRQILQPQHF.

In this sample, this clonotype turned up many times. This sequence joins TRBV7-9 and TRBJ2-3, with D unclear. From germline, CDR1 is SEHNR and CDR2 FQNEAQ (reference sequence). The CDR3 covers 12 residues. The germline V and J ends were trimmed by 1 base and 8 bases, with 7 bases remaining between them. CDR3 residues: CASSLEQATQYF. CDR3 sequence (DNA): TGTGCCAGCAGCTTAGAGCAGGCTACGCAGTATTTT. Together with reference TRBV7-9 and TRBJ2-3, the CDR3 gives the full variable domain: DTGVSQNPRHKITKRGQNVTFRCDPISEHNRLYWYRQTLGQGPEFLTYFQNEAQLEKSRLLSDRFSAERPKGSFSTLEIQRTEQGDSAMYLCASSLEQATQYFGPGTRLTVL.

This clonotype occurred a few times. The chain links TRBV7-2 to TRBJ2-3, with no clear D. Germline V gene sequence: CDR1 SGHTA, CDR2 FQGNSA. The V gene lost 4 bases and the J gene lost 2 bases, with 10 bases spanning the gap. This CDR3 has 14 residues. CDR3: CASSSGPNTDTQYF. The CDR3 nucleotides are TGTGCCAGCAGCTCCGGACCCAACACAGATACGCAGTATTTT.

This clonotype was found a few times. The rearrangement uses TRBV5-8 and TRBJ2-3; D perhaps matches TRBD2 (5 bases). The CDR3 runs to 15 residues. Germline V gives CDR1 SGHTS, CDR2 YDEGEE. The V end lost 2 bases, the J end lost 6 bases, and 16 bases lay between the germline ends. The CDR3 bases are TGTGCCAGCAGCTTTCGGGATCGGTCGGCGGATACGCAGTATTTT. Translated, it gives CASSFRDRSADTQYF.

About this clonotype: One end of the junction is discordant with germline, which a read error may explain. The chain uses TRBV24-1 and TRBJ2-7; the D gene is possibly TRBD1 (6 bases). Germline CDR1 reads KGHDR; CDR2 reads SFDVKD. The length of the CDR3 is 13 residues. The CDR3 DNA sequence: TGTGACACCAGTGAAGTGCAGGGGTACGAGCAGTACTTC. Translating it yields CDTSEVQGYEQYF.

The CDR3 protein is CASTWDLSNQPQHF. The CDR3 coding sequence is TGTGCCAGCACCTGGGACCTTAGCAATCAGCCCCAGCATTTT. The rearrangement links TRBV12-3 or TRBV12-4 to TRBJ1-5; D perhaps matches TRBD1 (5 bases). The CDR3 consists of 14 residues. V shed 7 bases and J shed 0 bases, with 10 bases lying between them.

The rearrangement uses TRBV20-1 and TRBJ2-3, with 9 nucleotides matching TRBD2. With 1 base clipped from V and 4 bases from J, the junction kept 9 bases outside the gene matches. Germline-derived CDR1 and CDR2 are DFQATT and SNEGSKA (reference sequence). This CDR3 has 16 residues. The CDR3 here is CSARVRGGLGADTQYF. The CDR3 region has the DNA TGCAGTGCTAGAGTGCGGGGGGGCCTGGGAGCAGATACGCAGTATTTT.

The V and J genes are TRBV20-1 and TRBJ1-5; 8 nucleotides match TRBD1. The CDR3 is made up of 14 amino acids. V shed 2 bases, J shed 6 bases, and the junction held 6 bases outside the gene matches. CDR1 and CDR2 (germline): DFQATT, SNEGSKA (reference sequence). This chain's CDR3 is CSARPQGAGQPQHF. DNA of the CDR3: TGCAGTGCTAGACCTCAGGGGGCGGGTCAGCCCCAGCATTTT.

The chain carries TRBV6-2 or TRBV6-3 and TRBJ2-1; D is ambiguous. The length of the CDR3 is 11 residues. Germline assignment: CDR1 MNHEY and CDR2 SVGEGT. Deletions cut 2 bases from V and 12 bases from J, with 8 bases between. CDR3 region: CASSYGPRQFF. CDR3 DNA: TGTGCCAGCAGTTACGGGCCGAGGCAGTTCTTC.

This clonotype has just a few counts. CDR3 DNA sequence: TGTGCCAGCAGCCAGGCTGGAGGGGGCTTCAGTGAAAAACTGTTTTTT. Translation: CASSQAGGGFSEKLFF. The V gene is TRBV3-1, the J gene TRBJ1-4; 7 bases agree with TRBD1. In germline, CDR1 is LGHDT, CDR2 YNNKEL (reference sequence). The CDR3 extends over 16 amino acids. J was trimmed by 7 bases and V by 3 bases; bases with no gene match: 11. Based on the CDR3 plus reference TRBV3-1 and TRBJ1-4, the full variable domain is DTAVSQTPKYLVTQMGNDKSIKCEQNLGHDTMYWYKQDSKKFLKIMFSYNNKELIINETVPNRFSPKSPDKAHLNLHINSLELGDSAVYFCASSQAGGGFSEKLFFGSGTQLSVL.

This clonotype was detected ten times or more. The V gene is TRBV12-3 or TRBV12-4, the J gene TRBJ1-5; D gene ambiguous. CDR3 length: 14 amino acids. Trimming left V 2 bases short and J 0 bases short, with 5 bases between. Here the CDR3 reads CASSLSGSNQPQHF. CDR3 nucleotides: TGTGCCAGCAGTTTATCGGGTAGCAATCAGCCCCAGCATTTT.

There are a few counts of this clonotype. The chain carries TRBV28 and TRBJ2-5; either TRBD1 or TRBD2 may fit D (6 bases each). Germline assignment: CDR1 MDHEN and CDR2 SYDVKM. The CDR3 sequence is 15 residues long. Trimming took off 3 bases at V and 3 bases at J, with 14 bases between the two ends. The CDR3 loop is CASSLFGGLKETQYF. CDR3 sequence (DNA): TGTGCCAGCAGTTTGTTCGGGGGCCTGAAAGAGACCCAGTACTTC.

The chain carries TRBV12-3 or TRBV12-4 and TRBJ2-3, with 8 positions matching TRBD1. V lost 5 bases and J lost 1; bases outside the gene matches: 5. There are 15 residues in the CDR3. The CDR3 sequence is CASSIMTGGTDTQYF. DNA of the CDR3: TGTGCCAGCAGTATAATGACAGGGGGCACAGATACGCAGTATTTT.